This T cell receptor beta chain appears in the sequencing data of a study of T cells after yellow fever vaccination. This clonotype appeared a few times. With 2 bases removed from V and 6 bases from J, the gap between germline ends came to 0 bases. CDR1 and CDR2 from the germline V gene are KGHDR and SFDVKD. The CDR3 has 11 amino acids. TCRdb redid the calling of the 5' RACE reads with MiXCR, one entry per CDR3 protein. The sample records hundreds of thousands of distinct CDR3 sequences, roughly a sixth being singletons. This sequence joins TRBV24-1 and TRBJ2-2, with D unclear. Material: PBMCs, obtained about 5 days after the first yellow fever vaccination. This clonotype originated in a man aged 18 to 29 who received the YFV17D yellow fever vaccine. The CDR3 coding sequence is TGTGCCACCAGTGATTCCGGGGAGCTGTTTTTT. It codes for CATSDSGELFF.